Shown below are 20 T cell receptor beta chains from a single sample sequenced in a study of T cells in Graves' hyperthyroidism and ophthalmopathy (dated by TCRdb to between 2017 and 2020). To prepare the library, multiplex PCR was applied. Sequencing was performed on an Illumina HiSeq 2000. TCR beta CDR3 regions were amplified from RNA transcripts. A first-round RT-PCR of the TCR CDR3 used the HTBI primer set with the Qiagen OneStep RT-PCR kit. The public sequencing data were trimmed at Q25 with fastp and processed into clonotypes with MiXCR by TCRdb, which kept only in-frame beta chains. Identical CDR3 proteins give one entry, which carries the most common genes and DNA. The table for this sample lists about 480,000 distinct CDR3 sequences; about an eighth of them were counted only once. The ten largest account for over 15% of the sample. The specimen sequenced was blood. The receptors originated from a woman between 18 and 29 years old with Graves' hyperthyroidism.

This clonotype was seen a few times. The chain couples TRBV5-1 to TRBJ2-7; 9 bases map to TRBD2. The V gene's germline CDR1 is SGHRS and CDR2 YFSETQ. This CDR3 region has 16 residues. V lost 4 bases and J lost 2; bases outside the gene matches: 10. The CDR3 region is CASSPPGVAGAYEQYF. In DNA form, the CDR3 reads TGCGCCAGCAGCCCTCCCGGGGTAGCGGGAGCCTACGAGCAGTACTTC.

This clonotype showed up many times. This chain connects TRBV6-1 to TRBJ2-7, with TRBD2 identical over 10 bases. Trimming removed 3 bases from V and 3 bases from J; junction bases left unmatched: 8. The CDR3 extends over 16 amino acids. Germline lookup yields CDR1 MNHNS and CDR2 SASEGT. CDR3 in amino acids: CASSDLPGLANYEQYF. The CDR3 bases are TGTGCCAGCAGTGACCTACCGGGACTAGCGAACTACGAGCAGTACTTC.

As concerns this clonotype: Being one base from a much bigger clone, this may be a read error. The chain carries TRBV12-3 or TRBV12-4 and TRBJ1-1; possibly TRBD1 for D (5 bases). This CDR3 contains 15 residues. Trimming removed 6 bases at V and 1 base at J, with 15 bases between. Here the CDR3 reads CASRPLGAQNTEAFF. Written as DNA, the CDR3 is TGTGCCAGCAGACCCCTAGGGGCACAGAACACTGAAGCTTTCTTT.

This clonotype was seen at least ten times. The chain is built from TRBV7-8 and TRBJ1-1; tentative D call: TRBD1 (5 bases). This CDR3 has 17 amino acids. Germline values: CDR1 SGHVS, CDR2 FQNEAQ. V gave up 5 bases and J gave up 1 base, with 20 bases separating them. In DNA, the CDR3 is TGTGCCAGCAGCCCCGGCGGGGGGGGGACGGCGAACACTGAAGCTTTCTTT. Protein sequence: CASSPGGGGTANTEAFF.

In its sample, this clonotype was seen many times. The V and J genes are TRBV5-8 and TRBJ1-2, with 12 bases fitting TRBD1. V shed 3 bases and J 2 bases; nucleotides not matched to a gene: 2. The CDR3 consists of 15 residues. Germline CDR1 and CDR2: SGHTS and YDEGEE. CDR3 amino acids: CASSWGQGANYGYTF. The CDR3 region has the DNA TGTGCCAGCAGCTGGGGACAGGGGGCGAACTATGGCTACACCTTC.

This clonotype was counted only a few times. V is TRBV12-5 and J is TRBJ2-7, with D perhaps TRBD2 (6 bases). Germline V lookup: CDR1 LGHNT, CDR2 FRNRAP. With 7 bases removed from V and 2 bases from J, the gap between germline ends came to 15 bases. This CDR3 region has 14 residues. In nucleotides, the CDR3 is TGTGCTAGTGCCGGGCGTGGGGGGACCTACGAGCAGTACTTC. Its protein product is CASAGRGGTYEQYF. Full variable domain (remainder filled in from reference TRBV12-5 and TRBJ2-7): DARVTQTPRHKVTEMGQEVTMRCQPILGHNTVFWYRQTMMQGLELLAYFRNRAPLDDSGMPKDRFSAEMPDATLATLKIQPSEPRDSAVYFCASAGRGGTYEQYFGPGTRLTVT.

The sample holds many counts of this clonotype. The chain links TRBV18 to TRBJ2-3; TRBD2 aligns across 10 bases. V trimming: 2 bases; J trimming: 4 bases; junction bases outside the gene matches: 6. CDR3 length: 16 residues. The germline V gene encodes CDR1 KGHSH and CDR2 LQKENI. The CDR3 is CASSPTSGKVADTQYF. CDR3 DNA sequence: TGTGCCAGCTCACCAACTAGCGGGAAGGTGGCAGATACGCAGTATTTT. The variable domain in full, with the rest retrieved from reference TRBV18 and TRBJ2-3, is NAGVMQNPRHLVRRRGQEARLRCSPMKGHSHVYWYRQLPEEGLKFMVYLQKENIIDESGMPKERFSAEFPKEGPSILRIQQVVRGDSAAYFCASSPTSGKVADTQYFGPGTRLTVL.

Comments on this clonotype: A read error may be the cause here, since a much bigger clone is one base away. The chain employs TRBV19 and TRBJ2-1, with D possibly matching TRBD1 (6 bases). The CDR3 consists of 18 residues. Germline V CDR1 and CDR2: LNHDA, SQIVND (reference sequence). The CDR3 sequence is CTSSIGARGFETYNEQFF. Here the CDR3 DNA reads TGTACCAGTAGTATAGGAGCCAGGGGTTTCGAGACCTACAATGAGCAGTTCTTC.

The chain employs TRBV11-1 and TRBJ2-1; TRBD2 aligns across 14 bases. Germline assignment: CDR1 SGHAT and CDR2 FQDESV (reference sequence). CDR3 length: 15 amino acids. Trimming cost V 1 base and J 9 bases; bases outside gene matches: 2. The DNA of the CDR3 is TGTGCCAGCAGCTTAGTGACTAGCGGGAGGGGTGAGCAGTTCTTC. Protein sequence: CASSLVTSGRGEQFF.

The V call is TRBV2, the J call TRBJ2-7, with a tentative D call TRBD1 (6 bases). V lost 7 bases and J 3 bases, leaving 13 bases between the germline ends. The CDR3 is 13 residues long. Germline values: CDR1 SNHLY, CDR2 FYNNEI. CDR3 DNA sequence: TGTGCCAGCAATTTGGGGGCCCACTACGAGCAGTACGTC. Protein sequence: CASNLGAHYEQYV.

The CDR3 nucleotides read TGCAGTGCCAGACAGGGGGAGACGGGAGCTTTCTTT. The encoded protein is CSARQGETGAFF. This rearrangement joins TRBV20-1 to TRBJ1-1; 9 bases are a match to TRBD1. V shed 6 bases and J 10 bases; nucleotides not matched to a gene: 9. Looked up from germline, CDR1 is DFQATT and CDR2 is SNEGSKA (reference sequence). CDR3 length equals 12 residues.

This clonotype was seen repeatedly, ten times or more. The CDR3 is CASRGVTRSNEQFF. CDR3 nucleotides: TGTGCCAGCAGAGGGGTAACGCGGTCCAATGAGCAGTTCTTC. The chain joins TRBV27 to TRBJ2-1; D is perhaps TRBD1 (5 bases). The CDR3 extends over 14 amino acids. CDR1 and CDR2 from the germline V gene are MNHEY and SMNVEV (reference sequence). The V gene lost 6 bases and the J gene lost 6 bases, with 15 bases spanning the gap.

This clonotype was detected many times. The chain employs TRBV18 and TRBJ2-3; 8 nucleotides line up with TRBD1. CDR3 length: 14 amino acids. V lost 3 bases to trimming and J lost 2 bases; unmatched junction nucleotides: 1. CDR1 and CDR2 from the germline V gene are KGHSH and LQKENI. The CDR3 sequence: CASSPGQVTDTQYF. DNA of the CDR3: TGTGCCAGCTCACCGGGACAGGTCACAGATACGCAGTATTTT.

This clonotype is a singleton in its sample. The rearrangement links TRBV12-3 or TRBV12-4 to TRBJ2-3; 12 positions match TRBD2. This CDR3 comprises 15 residues. V shed 5 bases, J shed 5 bases, and the junction held 5 bases outside the gene matches. The CDR3 sequence: CASSPSGRAIDTQYF. The CDR3 region has the DNA TGTGCCAGCAGTCCTAGCGGGAGGGCTATAGATACGCAGTATTTT.

This clonotype occurred a few times. J is TRBJ1-5 and V is TRBV6-7, with D maybe TRBD1 (5 bases). TRBV6-7 is an ORF; its function is uncertain. The CDR3 runs 20 residues. With 4 bases removed from V and 2 bases from J, the gap between germline ends came to 27 bases. The CDR3 is CASSFIRDRLYGLGNQPQHF. CDR3 coding DNA: TGTGCCAGCAGTTTCATCCGTGACAGACTTTATGGATTGGGCAATCAGCCCCAGCATTTT.

This clonotype was counted ten times or more. The chain joins TRBV3-1 to TRBJ1-2, with TRBD1 as a possible D gene (6 bases). The CDR3 is 11 residues long. Germline assignment: CDR1 LGHDT and CDR2 YNNKEL (reference sequence). Trimming took 4 bases from V and 9 from J, leaving 9 bases between them. The CDR3 region has the DNA TGTGCCAGCAGCCTTGACAGGAGCTACACCTTC. It is translated as CASSLDRSYTF.

The V and J genes are TRBV28 and TRBJ2-7, with D maybe TRBD2 (7 bases). The CDR3 consists of 13 residues. Germline CDR1 MDHEN, CDR2 SYDVKM. Trimming left V 7 bases short and J 6 bases short, with 16 bases between. The CDR3 loop is CASTIGGASEQYF. In nucleotides, the CDR3 is TGTGCCAGCACCATAGGGGGGGCTAGCGAGCAGTACTTC.

This clonotype came up many times. The genes are TRBV27 and TRBJ2-7; D might be TRBD1 (6 bases). V was cut by 7 bases and J by 2 bases, with 18 bases left in between. Per the germline V gene, CDR1 is MNHEY and CDR2 is SMNVEV (reference sequence). The CDR3 extends over 15 amino acids. The CDR3 coding sequence is TGTGCCAGCACCATTCCGGGACACGGTACCTACGAGCAGTACTTC. Translated, it gives CASTIPGHGTYEQYF.

Many counts were recorded for this clonotype. The chain uses TRBV10-3 and TRBJ2-3; 11 bases fit TRBD2. V lost 10 bases, J lost 2 bases, and 5 bases stayed unmatched. CDR1 is ENHRY, CDR2 SYGVKD, per germline. This CDR3 is built from 14 residues. The CDR3 DNA reads TGTGCCAGCAAACTAGCGGGAGACACAGATACGCAGTATTTT. It codes for CASKLAGDTDTQYF.

This clonotype was detected a few times. This chain links TRBV6-2 or TRBV6-3 with TRBJ1-5, with 7 nucleotides matching TRBD1. Trimming cost V 2 bases and J 4 bases; bases outside gene matches: 2. The V gene's germline CDR1 is MNHEY and CDR2 SVGEGT. This CDR3 spans 14 amino acids. The CDR3 DNA reads as TGTGCCAGCAGTTACCCGGGACAGAATCAGCCCCAGCATTTT. Its translation: CASSYPGQNQPQHF.